This record concerns one T cell receptor beta chain sequence. Its specificity is unknown. This sample is part of a study of cytomegalovirus exposure and HLA in healthy donors. Whole-study findings and limits: An Asian-associated ancestry cluster reportedly showed fewer N-insertions than the roughly 700-donor mean in a later analysis. Solely CMV serostatus was available to characterize immune exposure.

The PCR made use of 60 Vbeta and 13 Jbeta primers. Profiling relied on immunoSEQ multiplex PCR, and the TCRdb table lists in-frame clones only, not all of them. This sample has 170,000 or so clones, with 75% to 85% found just once. Germline V gene data show CDR1 as MDHEN and CDR2 as SYDVKM. This CDR3 is built from 14 residues. The V gene end was trimmed by 6 bases and the J gene end by 5 bases; junction bases not matched to a gene: 5. The TCR comes from a woman between 50 and 59 years old in good health and CMV-seropositive. This rearrangement joins TRBV28 to TRBJ1-4; the match to TRBD1 covers 8 bases. Sequenced material: PBMCs. The CDR3 region is CASRSGQANEKLFF. The CDR3 nucleotides read TGTGCCAGCAGATCGGGACAGGCAAATGAAAAACTGTTTTTT.